The entry below describes one TCR beta chain. This entry belongs to a study of blood T cell repertoires in COVID-19. Study summary: COVID-19 samples, acute and convalescent, were from the United States, Italy and Spain. The analysed material was cDNA or gDNA that came from T cells, B-cell-depleted T cells, or PBMCs.

The CDR3 is made up of 14 amino acids. Patients from Seattle were sampled longitudinally, starting during active infection. Clones were sequenced by immunoSEQ multiplex PCR, and TCRdb holds only the in-frame ones, with some missing. The sample records some 46,000 clones, 80% to 90% being singletons. The chain carries TRBV21-1 and TRBJ1-2; the D call of TRBD1 is as the table states it, not checked on the DNA. TRBV21-1 is tagged as a pseudogene. Sequenced material: peripheral blood. The sequence was obtained from an elderly woman with COVID-19, enrolled during active disease. The CDR3 reads CASSKGGPDYGYTF. The DNA for the CDR3 is TGTGCCAGCAGCAAAGGGGGGCCCGACTATGGCTACACCTTC.